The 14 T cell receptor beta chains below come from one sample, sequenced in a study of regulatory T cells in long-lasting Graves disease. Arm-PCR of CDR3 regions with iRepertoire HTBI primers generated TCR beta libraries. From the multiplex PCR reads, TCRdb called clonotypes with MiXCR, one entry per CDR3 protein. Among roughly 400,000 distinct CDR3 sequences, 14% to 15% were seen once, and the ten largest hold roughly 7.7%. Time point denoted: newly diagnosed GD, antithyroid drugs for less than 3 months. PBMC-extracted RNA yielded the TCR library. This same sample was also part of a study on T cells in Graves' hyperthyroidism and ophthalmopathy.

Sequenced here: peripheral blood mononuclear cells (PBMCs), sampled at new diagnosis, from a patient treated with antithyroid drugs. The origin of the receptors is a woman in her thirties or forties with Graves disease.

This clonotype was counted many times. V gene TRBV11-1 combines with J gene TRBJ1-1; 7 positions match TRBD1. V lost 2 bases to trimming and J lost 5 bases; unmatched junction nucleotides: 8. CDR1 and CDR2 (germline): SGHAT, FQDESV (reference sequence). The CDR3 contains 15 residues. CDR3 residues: CASSLSSGGRTEAFF. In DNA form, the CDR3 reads TGTGCCAGCAGCTTAAGTTCAGGGGGAAGGACTGAAGCTTTCTTT.

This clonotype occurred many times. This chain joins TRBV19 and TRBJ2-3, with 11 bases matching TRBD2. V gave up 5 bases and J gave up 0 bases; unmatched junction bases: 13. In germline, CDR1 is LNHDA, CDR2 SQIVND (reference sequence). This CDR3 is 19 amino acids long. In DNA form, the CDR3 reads TGTGCCAGTAGTGATCCCCCGGGACTAGCGGATTCTAGCACAGATACGCAGTATTTT. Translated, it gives CASSDPPGLADSSTDTQYF.

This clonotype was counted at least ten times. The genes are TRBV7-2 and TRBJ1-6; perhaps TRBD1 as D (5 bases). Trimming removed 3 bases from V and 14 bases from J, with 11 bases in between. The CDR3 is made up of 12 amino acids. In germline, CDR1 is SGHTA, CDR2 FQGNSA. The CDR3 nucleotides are TGTGCCAGCAGCTTGGGGGGTCCAGCCCTCCACTTT. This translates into CASSLGGPALHF.

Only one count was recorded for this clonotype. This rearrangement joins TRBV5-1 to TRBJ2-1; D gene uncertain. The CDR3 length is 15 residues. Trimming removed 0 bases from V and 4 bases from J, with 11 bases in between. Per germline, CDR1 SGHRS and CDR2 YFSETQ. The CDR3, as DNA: TGCGCCAGCAGCTTGGGGTCCGCATCGTACAATGAGCAGTTCTTC. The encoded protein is CASSLGSASYNEQFF. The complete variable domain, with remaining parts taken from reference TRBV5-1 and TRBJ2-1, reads KAGVTQTPRYLIKTRGQQVTLSCSPISGHRSVSWYQQTPGQGLQFLFEYFSETQRNKGNFPGRFSGRQFSNSRSEMNVSTLELGDSALYLCASSLGSASYNEQFFGPGTRLTVL.

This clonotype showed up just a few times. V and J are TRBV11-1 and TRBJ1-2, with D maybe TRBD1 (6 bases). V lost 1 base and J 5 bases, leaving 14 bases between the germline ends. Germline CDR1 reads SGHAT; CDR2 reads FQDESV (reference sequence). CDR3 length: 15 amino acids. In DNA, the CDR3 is TGTGCCAGCAGCTTAGTATTAGGGACACCATATGGCTACACCTTC. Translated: CASSLVLGTPYGYTF.

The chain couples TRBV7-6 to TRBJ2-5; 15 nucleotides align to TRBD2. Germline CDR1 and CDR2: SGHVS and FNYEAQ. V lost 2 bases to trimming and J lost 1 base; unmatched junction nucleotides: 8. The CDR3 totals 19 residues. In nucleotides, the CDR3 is TGTGCCAGCAGCTTATTTGGACAGGGACTAGCGGGAGGCCAAGAGACCCAGTACTTC. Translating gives CASSLFGQGLAGGQETQYF.

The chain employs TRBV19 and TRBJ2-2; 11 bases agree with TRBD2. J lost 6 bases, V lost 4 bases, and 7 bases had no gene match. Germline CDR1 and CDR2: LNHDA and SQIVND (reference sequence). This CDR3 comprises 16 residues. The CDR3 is CASSTIAGGPSGELFF. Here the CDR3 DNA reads TGTGCCAGTAGTACGATAGCGGGAGGGCCCTCCGGGGAGCTGTTTTTT.

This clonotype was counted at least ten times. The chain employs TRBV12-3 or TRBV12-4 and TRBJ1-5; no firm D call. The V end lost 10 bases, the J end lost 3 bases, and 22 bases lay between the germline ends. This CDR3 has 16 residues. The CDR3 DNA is TGTGCCATCGGTGGCATGGGCAGCACAGACAATCAGCCCCAGCATTTT. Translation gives CAIGGMGSTDNQPQHF.

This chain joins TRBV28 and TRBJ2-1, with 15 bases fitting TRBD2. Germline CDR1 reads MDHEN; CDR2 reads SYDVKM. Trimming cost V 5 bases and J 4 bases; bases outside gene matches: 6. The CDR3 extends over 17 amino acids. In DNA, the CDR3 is TGTGCCAGCAGTCCCCGGACTAGCGGGAGGGATTACAATGAGCAGTTCTTC. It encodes CASSPRTSGRDYNEQFF.

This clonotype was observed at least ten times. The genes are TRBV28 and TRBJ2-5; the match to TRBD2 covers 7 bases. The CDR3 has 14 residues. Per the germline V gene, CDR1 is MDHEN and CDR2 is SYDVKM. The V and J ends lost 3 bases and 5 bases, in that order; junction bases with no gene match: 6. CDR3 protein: CASSFETSRETQYF. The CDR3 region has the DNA TGTGCCAGCAGTTTTGAGACTAGCCGGGAGACCCAGTACTTC.

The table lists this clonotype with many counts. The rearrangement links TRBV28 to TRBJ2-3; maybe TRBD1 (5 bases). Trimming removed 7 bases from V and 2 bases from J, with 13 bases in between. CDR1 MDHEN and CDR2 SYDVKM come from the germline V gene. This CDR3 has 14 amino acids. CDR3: CASKTSGNTDTQYF. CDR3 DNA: TGTGCCAGCAAGACCTCAGGGAACACAGATACGCAGTATTTT. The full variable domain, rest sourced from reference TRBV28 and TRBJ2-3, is DVKVTQSSRYLVKRTGEKVFLECVQDMDHENMFWYRQDPGLGLRLIYFSYDVKMKEKGDIPEGYSVSREKKERFSLILESASTNQTSMYLCASKTSGNTDTQYFGPGTRLTVL.

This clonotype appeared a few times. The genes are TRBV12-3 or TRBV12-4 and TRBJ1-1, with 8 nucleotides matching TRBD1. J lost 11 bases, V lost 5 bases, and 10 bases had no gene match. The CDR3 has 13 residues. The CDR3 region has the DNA TGTGCCAGCAGTGTTCAGGGGGCATCGGAGGCTTTCTTT. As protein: CASSVQGASEAFF.

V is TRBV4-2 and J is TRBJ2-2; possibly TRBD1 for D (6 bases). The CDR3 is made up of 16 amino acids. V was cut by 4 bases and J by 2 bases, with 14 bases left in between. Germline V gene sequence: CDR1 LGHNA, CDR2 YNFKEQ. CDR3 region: CASSLLTGTNTGELFF. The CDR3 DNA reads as TGTGCCAGCAGCCTCCTAACCGGGACAAACACCGGGGAGCTGTTTTTT.

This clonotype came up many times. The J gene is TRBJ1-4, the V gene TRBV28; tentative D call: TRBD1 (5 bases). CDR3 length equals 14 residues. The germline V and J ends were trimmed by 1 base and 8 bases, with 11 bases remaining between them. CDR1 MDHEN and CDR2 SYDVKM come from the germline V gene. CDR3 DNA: TGTGCCAGCAGTTTATTCCAGGGTGGGGAAAAACTGTTTTTT. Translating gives CASSLFQGGEKLFF.